The source of this TCR beta chain is a study of post-analysis software for immune sequencing data. This clonotype was found many times. Its antigen is unknown. Sequencing libraries made from TCR beta cDNA carried unique molecular identifiers. MiXCR, applied by TCRdb to the PCR reads, yields one record per CDR3 protein. The data show hundreds of thousands of distinct CDR3 sequences, 35% to 45% seen once. Whole-study results and caveats: Controls' normalized Chao1 diversity significantly exceeded that of multiple sclerosis patients. Five or six TRBV segments appeared more often in patients than in controls, and TRBV5-6, TRBV5-1 and TRBV20-1 were among these.

This CDR3 is 16 amino acids long. With V trimmed by 5 bases and J by 1 base, 5 bases remained unmatched. Germline V lookup: CDR1 SGHTA, CDR2 FQGTGA. Material for sequencing was blood. This chain joins TRBV7-3 and TRBJ2-3; 11 bases agree with TRBD2. This receptor was obtained from a girl aged 10-17 years with multiple sclerosis. CDR3 protein: CASSPRGLAGTDTQYF. DNA of the CDR3: TGTGCCAGCAGCCCCAGGGGACTAGCGGGCACAGATACGCAGTATTTT.